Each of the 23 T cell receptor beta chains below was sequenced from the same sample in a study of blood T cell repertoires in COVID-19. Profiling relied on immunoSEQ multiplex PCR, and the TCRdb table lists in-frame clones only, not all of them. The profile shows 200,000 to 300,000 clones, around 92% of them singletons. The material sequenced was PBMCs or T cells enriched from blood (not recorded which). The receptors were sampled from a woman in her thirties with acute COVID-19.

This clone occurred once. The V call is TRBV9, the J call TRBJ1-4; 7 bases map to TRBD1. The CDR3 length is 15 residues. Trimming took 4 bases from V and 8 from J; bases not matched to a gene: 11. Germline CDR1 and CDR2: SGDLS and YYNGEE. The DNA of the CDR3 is TGTGCCAGCAGCACAGCCGGGACAGCCGGAGAAAAACTGTTTTTT. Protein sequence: CASSTAGTAGEKLFF.

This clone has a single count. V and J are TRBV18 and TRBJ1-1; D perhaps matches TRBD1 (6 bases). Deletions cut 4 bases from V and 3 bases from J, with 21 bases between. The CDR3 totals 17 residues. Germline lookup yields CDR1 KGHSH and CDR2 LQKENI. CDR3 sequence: CASSRTGGDTEDTEAFF. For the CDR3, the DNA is TGTGCCAGCTCACGCACGGGGGGGGACACGGAGGACACTGAAGCTTTCTTT.

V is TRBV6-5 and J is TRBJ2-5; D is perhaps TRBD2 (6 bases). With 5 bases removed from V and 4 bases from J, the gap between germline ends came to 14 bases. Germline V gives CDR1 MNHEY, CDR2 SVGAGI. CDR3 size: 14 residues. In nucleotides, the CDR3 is TGTGCCAGCAGTAACCGACACGGGGGAGAGACCCAGTACTTC. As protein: CASSNRHGGETQYF.

This CDR3 reads CASSQDRYSGNTIYF. CDR3 nucleotides: TGTGCCAGCAGCCAAGACAGGTACTCTGGAAACACCATATATTTT. The chain recombines TRBV13 with TRBJ1-3; weak D call: TRBD1 (6 bases). Deletions cut 5 bases from V and 0 bases from J, with 11 bases between. CDR3 length equals 15 residues. CDR1 and CDR2 (germline): PRHDT, FYEKMQ (reference sequence).

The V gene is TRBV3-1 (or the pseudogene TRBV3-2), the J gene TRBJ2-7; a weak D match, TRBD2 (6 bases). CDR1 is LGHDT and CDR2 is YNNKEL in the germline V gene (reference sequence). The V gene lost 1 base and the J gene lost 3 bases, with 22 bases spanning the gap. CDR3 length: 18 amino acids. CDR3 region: CASSQVGIGGNGDYEQYF. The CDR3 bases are TGTGCCAGCAGCCAAGTGGGGATTGGGGGGAACGGGGACTACGAGCAGTACTTC.

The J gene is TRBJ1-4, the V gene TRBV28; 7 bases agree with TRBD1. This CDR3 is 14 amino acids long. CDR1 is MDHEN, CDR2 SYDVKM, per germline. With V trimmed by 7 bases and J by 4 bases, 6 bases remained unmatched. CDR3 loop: CASTVGQINEKLFF. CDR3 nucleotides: TGTGCCAGCACCGTGGGACAGATTAATGAAAAACTGTTTTTT. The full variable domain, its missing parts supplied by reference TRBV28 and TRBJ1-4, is DVKVTQSSRYLVKRTGEKVFLECVQDMDHENMFWYRQDPGLGLRLIYFSYDVKMKEKGDIPEGYSVSREKKERFSLILESASTNQTSMYLCASTVGQINEKLFFGSGTQLSVL.

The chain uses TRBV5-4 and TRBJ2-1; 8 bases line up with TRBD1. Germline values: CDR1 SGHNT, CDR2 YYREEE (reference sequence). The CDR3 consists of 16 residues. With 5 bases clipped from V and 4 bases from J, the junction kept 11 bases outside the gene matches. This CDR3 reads CASRSETGDSYNEQFF. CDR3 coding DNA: TGTGCCAGCAGATCAGAGACAGGGGATTCATACAATGAGCAGTTCTTC. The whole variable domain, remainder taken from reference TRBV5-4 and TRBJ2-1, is ETGVTQSPTHLIKTRGQQVTLRCSSQSGHNTVSWYQQALGQGPQFIFQYYREEENGRGNFPPRFSGLQFPNYSSELNVNALELDDSALYLCASRSETGDSYNEQFFGPGTRLTVL.

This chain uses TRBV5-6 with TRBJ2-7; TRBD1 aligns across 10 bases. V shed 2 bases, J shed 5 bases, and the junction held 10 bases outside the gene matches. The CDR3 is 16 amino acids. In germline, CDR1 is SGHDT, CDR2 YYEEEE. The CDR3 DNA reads TGTGCCAGCAGCTTCTTAACCGGGACAGGGGTAAACGAGCAGTACTTC. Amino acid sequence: CASSFLTGTGVNEQYF.

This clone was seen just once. The CDR3 spells CASKGGPGVNEQYF. CDR3 bases: TGTGCCAGCAAGGGTGGCCCAGGGGTCAACGAGCAGTACTTC. The V and J genes are TRBV5-4 and TRBJ2-7, with TRBD1 as a possible D gene (6 bases). CDR1 and CDR2 (germline): SGHNT, YYREEE (reference sequence). This CDR3 is 14 amino acids long. V was clipped by 6 bases and J by 5 bases, with 18 bases between them.

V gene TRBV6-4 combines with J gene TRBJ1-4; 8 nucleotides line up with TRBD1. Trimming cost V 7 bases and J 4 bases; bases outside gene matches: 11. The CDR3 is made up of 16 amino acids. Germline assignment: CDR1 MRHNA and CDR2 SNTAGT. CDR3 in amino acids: CASTGGPQLSNEKLFF. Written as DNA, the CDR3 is TGTGCCAGCACAGGGGGCCCACAACTAAGTAATGAAAAACTGTTTTTT.

CDR3 nucleotide sequence: TGTGCCAGCAGTCTCCCCGGGAACACTGAAGCTTTCTTT. Translating gives CASSLPGNTEAFF. This chain joins TRBV12-3 or TRBV12-4 and TRBJ1-1; D gene unclear. The length of the CDR3 is 13 residues. Trimming cost V 5 bases and J 1 base, with 8 bases left between them.

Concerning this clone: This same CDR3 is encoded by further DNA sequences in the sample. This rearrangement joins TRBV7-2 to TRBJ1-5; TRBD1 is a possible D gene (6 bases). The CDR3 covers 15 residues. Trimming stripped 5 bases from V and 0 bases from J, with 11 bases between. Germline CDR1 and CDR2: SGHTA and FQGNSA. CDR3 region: CASSLGQYSNQPQHF. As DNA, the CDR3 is TGTGCCAGCAGCCTTGGACAGTATAGCAATCAGCCCCAGCATTTT.

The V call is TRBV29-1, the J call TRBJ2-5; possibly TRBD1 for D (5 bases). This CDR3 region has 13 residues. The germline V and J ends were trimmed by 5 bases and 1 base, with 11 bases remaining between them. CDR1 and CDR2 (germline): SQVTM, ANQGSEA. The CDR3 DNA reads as TGCAGCGTTACAGGCGAGATCCAAGAGACCCAGTACTTC. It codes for CSVTGEIQETQYF.

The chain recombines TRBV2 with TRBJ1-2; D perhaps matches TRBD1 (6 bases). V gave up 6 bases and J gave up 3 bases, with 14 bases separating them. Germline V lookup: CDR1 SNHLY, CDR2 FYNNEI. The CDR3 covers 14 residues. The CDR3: CASSARTDYYGYTF. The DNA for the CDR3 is TGTGCCAGCAGCGCCCGGACAGACTACTATGGCTACACCTTC.

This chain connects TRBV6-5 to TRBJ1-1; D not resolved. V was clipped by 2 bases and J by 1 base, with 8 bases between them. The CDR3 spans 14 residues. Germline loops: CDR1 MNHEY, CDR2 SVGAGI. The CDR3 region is CASSYLRENTEAFF. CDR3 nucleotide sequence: TGTGCCAGCAGTTACCTCCGCGAGAACACTGAAGCTTTCTTT.

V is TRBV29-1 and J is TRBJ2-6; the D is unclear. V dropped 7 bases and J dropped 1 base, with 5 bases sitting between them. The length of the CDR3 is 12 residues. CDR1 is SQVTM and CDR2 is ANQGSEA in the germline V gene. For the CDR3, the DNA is TGCAGCGCCCAATCTGGGGCCAACGTCCTGACTTTC. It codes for CSAQSGANVLTF.

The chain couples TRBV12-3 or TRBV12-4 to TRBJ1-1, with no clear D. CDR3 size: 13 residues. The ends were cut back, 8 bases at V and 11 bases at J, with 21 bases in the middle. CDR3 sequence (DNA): TGTGCCAGCGCTTATGAGGTCAGGAGGCGGGCTTTCTTT. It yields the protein CASAYEVRRRAFF.

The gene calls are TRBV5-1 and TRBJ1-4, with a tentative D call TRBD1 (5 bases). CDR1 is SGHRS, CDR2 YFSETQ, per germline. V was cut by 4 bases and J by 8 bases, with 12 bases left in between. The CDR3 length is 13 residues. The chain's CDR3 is CASSMGTGEKLFF. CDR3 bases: TGCGCCAGCAGCATGGGGACGGGGGAAAAACTGTTTTTT.

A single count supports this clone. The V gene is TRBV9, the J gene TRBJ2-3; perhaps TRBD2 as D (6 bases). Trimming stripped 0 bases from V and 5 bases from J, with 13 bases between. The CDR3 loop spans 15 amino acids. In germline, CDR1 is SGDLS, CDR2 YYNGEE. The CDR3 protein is CASSVGGEPVDTQYF. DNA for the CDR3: TGTGCCAGCAGCGTAGGGGGGGAGCCGGTAGATACGCAGTATTTT.

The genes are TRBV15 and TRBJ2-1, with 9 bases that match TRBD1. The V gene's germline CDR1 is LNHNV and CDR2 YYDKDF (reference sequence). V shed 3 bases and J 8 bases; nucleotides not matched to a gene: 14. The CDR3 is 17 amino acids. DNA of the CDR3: TGTGCCACCAGCAGTCTGACCGGGACAGGGTTTGTTCATGAGCAGTTCTTC. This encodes CATSSLTGTGFVHEQFF.

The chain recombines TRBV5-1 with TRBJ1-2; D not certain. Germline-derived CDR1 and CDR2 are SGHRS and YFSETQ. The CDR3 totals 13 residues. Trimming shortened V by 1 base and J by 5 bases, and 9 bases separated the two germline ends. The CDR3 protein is CASSLLQDYGYTF. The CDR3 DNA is TGCGCCAGCAGCTTGTTGCAGGATTATGGCTACACCTTC.

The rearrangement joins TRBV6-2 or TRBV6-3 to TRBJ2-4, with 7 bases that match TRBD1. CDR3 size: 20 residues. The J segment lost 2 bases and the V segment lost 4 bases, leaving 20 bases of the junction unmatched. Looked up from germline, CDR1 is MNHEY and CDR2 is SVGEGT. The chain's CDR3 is CASSFTIPGTDLGTKNIQYF. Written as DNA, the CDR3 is TGTGCCAGCAGTTTCACCATTCCCGGGACAGACCTAGGGACCAAAAACATTCAGTACTTC.

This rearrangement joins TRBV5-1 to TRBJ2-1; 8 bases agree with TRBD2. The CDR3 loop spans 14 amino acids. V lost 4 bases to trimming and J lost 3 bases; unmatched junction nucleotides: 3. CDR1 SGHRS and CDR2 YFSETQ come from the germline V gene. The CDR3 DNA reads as TGCGCCAGCAGCACAGCGGGAGACTACAATGAGCAGTTCTTC. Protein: CASSTAGDYNEQFF.